The next 14 T cell receptor beta chains were all read from a single sample in a study of T cell responses to AZD1222 COVID-19 vaccine. Assay: immunoSEQ multiplex PCR; the TCRdb copy retains only in-frame clones and omits some. Here the sample spans about 120,000 clones, about 90% being singletons. Sequencing used peripheral blood, obtained on day 0 of AZD1222 vaccination. These TCRs come from an adult in good health.

The chain links TRBV18 to TRBJ2-7; 7 nucleotides line up with TRBD1. CDR3 length: 16 amino acids. The V gene end was trimmed by 3 bases and the J gene end by 2 bases; junction bases not matched to a gene: 10. The V gene's germline CDR1 is KGHSH and CDR2 LQKENI. The CDR3 sequence: CASSPLDRKDTYEQYF. In DNA form, the CDR3 reads TGTGCCAGCTCACCTTTGGACAGGAAAGATACCTACGAGCAGTACTTC.

The chain uses TRBV11-2 and TRBJ1-2; tentatively, D is TRBD1 (5 bases). This CDR3 has 13 amino acids. Trimming removed 0 bases at V and 4 bases at J, with 6 bases between. CDR1 and CDR2 (germline): SGHAT, FQNNGV. This chain's CDR3 is CASSLDRVYGYTF. Here the CDR3 DNA reads TGTGCCAGCAGCTTAGACAGGGTCTATGGCTACACCTTC.

The chain employs TRBV5-1 and TRBJ1-4, with D hard to call. Looked up from germline, CDR1 is SGHRS and CDR2 is YFSETQ. The ends were cut back, 2 bases at V and 8 bases at J, with 10 bases in the middle. There are 13 residues in the CDR3. The CDR3 sequence is CASSFRVREKLFF. Here the CDR3 DNA reads TGCGCCAGCAGCTTTAGAGTGAGAGAAAAACTGTTTTTT. The variable domain in full, completed from reference TRBV5-1 and TRBJ1-4, reads KAGVTQTPRYLIKTRGQQVTLSCSPISGHRSVSWYQQTPGQGLQFLFEYFSETQRNKGNFPGRFSGRQFSNSRSEMNVSTLELGDSALYLCASSFRVREKLFFGSGTQLSVL.

The chain couples TRBV18 to TRBJ2-5, with unresolved D. Germline lookup yields CDR1 KGHSH and CDR2 LQKENI. With 5 bases removed from V and 5 bases from J, the gap between germline ends came to 15 bases. The CDR3 is 14 amino acids. This CDR3 is CASSRTPRRETQYF. The CDR3 DNA sequence: TGTGCCAGCTCAAGGACCCCGCGAAGGGAGACCCAGTACTTC. Drawing the rest from reference TRBV18 and TRBJ2-5, the complete variable domain is NAGVMQNPRHLVRRRGQEARLRCSPMKGHSHVYWYRQLPEEGLKFMVYLQKENIIDESGMPKERFSAEFPKEGPSILRIQQVVRGDSAAYFCASSRTPRRETQYFGPGTRLLVL.

V usage is TRBV5-1 and J usage is TRBJ1-5; 8 nucleotides agree with TRBD1. The CDR3 sequence is 15 residues long. Germline trimming cut 4 bases from V and 4 bases from J; bases unmatched to any gene: 7. Germline V gene data show CDR1 as SGHRS and CDR2 as YFSETQ. The CDR3 region has the DNA TGCGCCAGCAGCGTCGACAGGGGTGGTAATCAGCCCCAGCATTTT. Its translation is CASSVDRGGNQPQHF.

The chain carries TRBV4-2 and TRBJ2-7; D uncertain. This CDR3 comprises 12 residues. The V and J ends lost 0 bases and 5 bases respectively, with 5 bases between them. Germline V lookup: CDR1 LGHNA, CDR2 YNFKEQ. The DNA for the CDR3 is TGTGCCAGCAGCCAAGATTCTCACGAGCAGTACTTC. Protein sequence: CASSQDSHEQYF.

J is TRBJ1-1 and V is TRBV4-2, with 7 bases fitting TRBD1. Trimming cost V 1 base and J 5 bases; bases outside gene matches: 10. The CDR3 has 16 residues. Germline values: CDR1 LGHNA, CDR2 YNFKEQ. The CDR3 sequence: CASSQVSGGLGTEAFF. Here the CDR3 DNA reads TGTGCCAGCAGCCAAGTGTCAGGGGGTCTCGGTACTGAAGCTTTCTTT.

The chain uses TRBV12-5 and TRBJ2-1; 11 bases match TRBD2. Germline V gene sequence: CDR1 LGHNT, CDR2 FRNRAP. There are 13 residues in the CDR3. V shed 5 bases and J 12 bases; nucleotides not matched to a gene: 6. CDR3 nucleotide sequence: TGTGCTAGTGGTATTCTAGCGGGAGGAGGGCAGTTCTTC. This translates into CASGILAGGGQFF.

This chain uses TRBV12-3 or TRBV12-4 with TRBJ1-1, with 8 bases matching TRBD1. The CDR3 covers 12 residues. Trimming at V came to 7 bases and at J to 8 bases, leaving 6 bases not matched to a gene. CDR3 nucleotides: TGTGCCAGCAACCTAGGACAGGGCGAAGCTTTCTTT. Amino acids: CASNLGQGEAFF.

The chain has TRBV6-6 and TRBJ2-1, with 10 bases aligning to TRBD1. The V segment lost 5 bases and the J segment 3 bases; nucleotides outside the gene matches: 4. CDR1 and CDR2 (germline): MNHNY, SVGAGI (reference sequence). There are 15 residues in the CDR3. The CDR3 DNA reads as TGTGCCAGCAGTACCGGGACAGGGGACTACAATGAGCAGTTCTTC. Amino acids: CASSTGTGDYNEQFF.

J is TRBJ1-1 and V is TRBV3-1 (or the pseudogene TRBV3-2); D gene ambiguous. The CDR3 is 13 residues long. V was cut by 2 bases and J by 11 bases, with 15 bases left in between. The germline V gene encodes CDR1 LGHDT and CDR2 YNNKEL (reference sequence). The CDR3 sequence is CASSQQVLGIAFF. CDR3 in DNA: TGTGCCAGCAGCCAACAGGTACTAGGGATCGCTTTCTTT.

The V call is TRBV5-1, the J call TRBJ1-3; 7 bases are shared with TRBD1. The V segment lost 8 bases and the J segment 3 bases; nucleotides outside the gene matches: 5. The germline V gene encodes CDR1 SGHRS and CDR2 YFSETQ. CDR3 length: 13 residues. The CDR3 protein is CASADRVGNTIYF. In DNA form, the CDR3 reads TGCGCCAGTGCCGACAGGGTTGGAAACACCATATATTTT.

This chain links TRBV5-1 with TRBJ1-2; D gene uncertain. Per the germline V gene, CDR1 is SGHRS and CDR2 is YFSETQ. The CDR3 contains 15 residues. With 0 bases removed from V and 8 bases from J, the gap between germline ends came to 17 bases. The CDR3 nucleotides read TGCGCCAGCAGCTTGGAGTCTGGTTCTGCTCTCGGCTACACCTTC. This codes for CASSLESGSALGYTF.

The rearrangement joins TRBV3-1 (or the pseudogene TRBV3-2) to TRBJ1-2; 11 nucleotides line up with TRBD1. CDR1 is LGHDT and CDR2 is YNNKEL in the germline V gene (reference sequence). This CDR3 comprises 16 residues. J lost 4 bases, V lost 6 bases, and 10 bases had no gene match. The CDR3 nucleotides read TGTGCCAGCAGGGGTGTCGGGACAGGGGGAGGCTATGGCTACACCTTC. It yields the protein CASRGVGTGGGYGYTF.